This T cell receptor beta chain is from a study of blood T cell repertoires in COVID-19. Study information: Sites in the United States, Italy and Spain provided acute and convalescent COVID-19 samples. PBMCs, B-cell-depleted T cells, or T cells were the source of the cDNA or gDNA that made up the material.

Recruits, aged about 18 to 95 years, lived in about two dozen US areas. Cohort placement rested on clinical history that participants reported themselves. The CDR3 runs to 12 residues. Germline loops: CDR1 MNHEY, CDR2 SVGAGI. Trimming removed 5 bases at V and 6 bases at J, with 11 bases between. Clones were sequenced by immunoSEQ multiplex PCR, and TCRdb holds only the in-frame ones, with some missing. In the table there are fewer than 400,000 clones, over 75% of which are singletons. Sequencing input: PBMCs or T cells enriched from blood (not recorded which). The clonotype comes from a man aged 25-45 years who had recovered from COVID-19. The chain couples TRBV6-5 to TRBJ2-7; tentative D call: TRBD1 (5 bases). The CDR3 sequence is CASSPRGSEQYF. The DNA for the CDR3 is TGTGCCAGCAGTCCAAGGGGTTCCGAGCAGTACTTC.